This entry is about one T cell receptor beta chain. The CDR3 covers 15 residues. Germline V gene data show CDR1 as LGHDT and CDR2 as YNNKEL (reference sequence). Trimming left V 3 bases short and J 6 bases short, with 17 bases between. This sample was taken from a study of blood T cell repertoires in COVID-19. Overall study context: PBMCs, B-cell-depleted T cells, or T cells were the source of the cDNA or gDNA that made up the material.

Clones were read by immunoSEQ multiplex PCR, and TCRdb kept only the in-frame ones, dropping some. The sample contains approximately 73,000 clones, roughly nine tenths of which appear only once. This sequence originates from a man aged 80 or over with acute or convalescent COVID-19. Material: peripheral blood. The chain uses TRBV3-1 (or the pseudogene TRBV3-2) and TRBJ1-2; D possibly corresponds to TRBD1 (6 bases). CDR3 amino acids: CASSHEPGALDGYTF. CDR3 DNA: TGTGCCAGCAGCCATGAGCCAGGGGCCTTAGATGGCTACACCTTC.